This TCR beta chain was recovered during a study of T cell changes during pregnancy in multiple sclerosis. Per germline, CDR1 GTSNPN and CDR2 SVGIG (reference sequence). V was cut by 5 bases and J by 2 bases, with 13 bases left in between. The CDR3 spans 13 residues. The data were produced by immunoSEQ multiplex PCR, yet TCRdb's version contains in-frame clones alone and is incomplete. Among about 92,000 clones listed, approximately 92% were seen once. The chain uses TRBV30 and TRBJ2-7; TRBD1 might be the D (6 bases). The specimen comprised peripheral blood, sampled in the first trimester of pregnancy. The sequence came from a female donor with multiple sclerosis, enrolled in a pregnancy study. CDR3 amino acids: CAWSRGRTYEQYF. CDR3 coding DNA: TGTGCCTGGTCTAGGGGGAGAACCTACGAGCAGTACTTC.